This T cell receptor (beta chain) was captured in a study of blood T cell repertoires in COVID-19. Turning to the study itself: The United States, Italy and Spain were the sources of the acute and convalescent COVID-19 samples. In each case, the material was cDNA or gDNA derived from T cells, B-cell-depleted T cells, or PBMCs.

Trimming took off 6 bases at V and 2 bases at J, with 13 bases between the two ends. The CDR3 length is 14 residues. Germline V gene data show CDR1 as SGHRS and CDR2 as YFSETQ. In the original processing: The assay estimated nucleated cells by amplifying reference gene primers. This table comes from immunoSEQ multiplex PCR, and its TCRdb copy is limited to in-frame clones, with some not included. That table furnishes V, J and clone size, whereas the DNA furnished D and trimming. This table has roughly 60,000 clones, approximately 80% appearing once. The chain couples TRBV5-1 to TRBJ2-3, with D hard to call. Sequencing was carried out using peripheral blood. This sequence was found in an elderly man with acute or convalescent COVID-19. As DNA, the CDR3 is TGCGCCAGCACTCGTAGCCTAGACACAGATACGCAGTATTTT. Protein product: CASTRSLDTDTQYF.